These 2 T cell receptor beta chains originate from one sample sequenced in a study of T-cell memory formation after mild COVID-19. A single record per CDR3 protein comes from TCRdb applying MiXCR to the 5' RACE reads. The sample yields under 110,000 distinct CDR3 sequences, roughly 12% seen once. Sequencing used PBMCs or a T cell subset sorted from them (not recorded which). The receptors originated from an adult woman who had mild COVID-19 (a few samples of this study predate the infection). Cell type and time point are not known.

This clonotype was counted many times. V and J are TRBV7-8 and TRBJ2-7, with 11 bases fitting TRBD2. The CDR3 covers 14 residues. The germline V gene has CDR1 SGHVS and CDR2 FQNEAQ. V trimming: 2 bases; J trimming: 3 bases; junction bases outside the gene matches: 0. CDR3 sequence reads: CASSLLAGGYEQYF. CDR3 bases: TGTGCCAGCAGCTTACTAGCGGGGGGCTACGAGCAGTACTTC.

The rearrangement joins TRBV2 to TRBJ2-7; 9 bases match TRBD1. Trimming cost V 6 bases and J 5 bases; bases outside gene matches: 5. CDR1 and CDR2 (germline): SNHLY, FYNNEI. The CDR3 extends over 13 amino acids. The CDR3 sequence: CASRQGQGHEQYF. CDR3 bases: TGTGCCAGCAGACAGGGACAGGGCCACGAGCAGTACTTC.